Each of the 9 T cell receptor beta chains below was sequenced from the same sample in a study of identical twins. TCRdb re-derived calls from the 5' RACE reads in MiXCR, one entry per CDR3 protein. Among roughly 250,000 distinct CDR3 sequences listed, over 12% were seen once. The sample comprised memory (CD45RO+) T cells sorted from blood. The receptor source for this set is a woman aged 18-35 years in good health.

The chain links TRBV7-2 to TRBJ2-2, with D tentatively TRBD1 (6 bases). CDR1 is SGHTA and CDR2 is FQGNSA in the germline V gene. V was pared by 5 bases and J by 2 bases, with 18 bases between. The CDR3 length is 17 residues. CDR3 residues: CASSRRGGQSNTGELFF. The DNA of the CDR3 is TGTGCCAGCAGCCGTAGGGGCGGACAGTCAAACACCGGGGAGCTGTTTTTT. Variable domain in full (rest from reference TRBV7-2 and TRBJ2-2): GAGVSQSPSNKVTEKGKDVELRCDPISGHTALYWYRQSLGQGLEFLIYFQGNSAPDKSGLPSDRFSAERTGGSVSTLTIQRTQQEDSAVYLCASSRRGGQSNTGELFFGEGSRLTVL.

The rearrangement uses TRBV6-5 and TRBJ2-3; the D gene is possibly TRBD1 (6 bases). Trimming took 4 bases from V and 3 from J, leaving 17 bases between them. Germline CDR1 and CDR2: MNHEY and SVGAGI. This CDR3 has 16 amino acids. The chain's CDR3 is CASSSGRDIGTDTQYF. The CDR3 coding sequence is TGTGCCAGCAGTTCGGGACGGGACATTGGTACAGATACGCAGTATTTT.

In regard to this clonotype: A much larger clone differs from this one at a single base, so this may be a read error. The chain recombines TRBV5-6 with TRBJ2-3; a weak D match, TRBD1 (7 bases). Trimming took 0 bases from V and 4 from J, leaving 15 bases between them. The germline CDR1 and CDR2 sequences are SGHDT and YYEEEE. CDR3 size: 16 residues. CDR3 DNA sequence: TGTGCCAGCAGCTTGGCCCTGAGCAGGGGGGCAGATACGCAGTATTTT. It specifies CASSLALSRGADTQYF.

This rearrangement joins TRBV28 to TRBJ1-6; 7 nucleotides agree with TRBD1. V gave up 3 bases and J gave up 11 bases; unmatched junction bases: 10. The germline CDR1 and CDR2 sequences are MDHEN and SYDVKM. This CDR3 has 15 amino acids. DNA for the CDR3: TGTGCCAGCAGTTTCCCAAACAGGGGAAGGCCACCCCTCCACTTT. Translating it yields CASSFPNRGRPPLHF.

This clonotype was found many times. V and J are TRBV28 and TRBJ1-1; no firm D call. Trimming shortened V by 6 bases and J by 4 bases, and 9 bases separated the two germline ends. CDR1 is MDHEN, CDR2 SYDVKM, per germline. The CDR3 spans 12 residues. In DNA, the CDR3 is TGTGCCAGCAGGGGGTTTTCCACTGAAGCTTTCTTT. This codes for CASRGFSTEAFF.

This clonotype was picked up a small number of times. V usage is TRBV20-1 and J usage is TRBJ2-3; D perhaps matches TRBD2 (7 bases). CDR3 size: 13 residues. The germline V and J ends were trimmed by 1 base and 7 bases, with 12 bases remaining between them. Germline lookup yields CDR1 DFQATT and CDR2 SNEGSKA (reference sequence). CDR3 DNA: TGCAGTGCTAGAGGCGGGGGCGGGTATACGCAGTATTTT. It specifies CSARGGGGYTQYF.

The table lists this clonotype with a few counts. J is TRBJ1-4 and V is TRBV5-1, with D unresolved. The CDR3 consists of 16 residues. Trimming removed 0 bases from V and 0 bases from J, with 9 bases in between. Germline-derived CDR1 and CDR2 are SGHRS and YFSETQ. Written as DNA, the CDR3 is TGCGCCAGCAGCTTGGGGACTGCTACAACTAATGAAAAACTGTTTTTT. Translating it yields CASSLGTATTNEKLFF.

This clonotype was observed at least ten times. The gene calls are TRBV29-1 and TRBJ2-7; D assignment may be TRBD1 or TRBD2 (5 bases each). CDR3 length equals 13 residues. Germline CDR1 SQVTM, CDR2 ANQGSEA. The ends were cut back, 0 bases at V and 5 bases at J, with 11 bases in the middle. The CDR3 spells CSVEENVGDEQYF. The CDR3 bases are TGCAGCGTTGAAGAGAATGTGGGGGACGAGCAGTACTTC.

The chain combines TRBV6-5 with TRBJ2-7, with D unclear. Trimming removed 3 bases from V and 3 bases from J, with 9 bases in between. The CDR3 extends over 13 amino acids. Germline-derived CDR1 and CDR2 are MNHEY and SVGAGI. CDR3 sequence reads: CASSYGPLYEQYF. CDR3 sequence (DNA): TGTGCCAGCAGTTATGGACCTCTCTACGAGCAGTACTTC.